The entry below gives a single T cell receptor beta chain sequence along with its context. The CDR3 spans 12 residues. Germline V gene sequence: CDR1 MDHEN, CDR2 SYDVKM. Trimming cost V 5 bases and J 5 bases; bases outside gene matches: 3. These data belong to a study of blood T cell repertoires in COVID-19. Study information: Sites across the United States, Italy and Spain contributed samples from acute and convalescent COVID-19.

Sequencing was performed with immunoSEQ multiplex PCR; in TCRdb, only in-frame clones are kept and a portion is missing. Of about 41,000 clones in the sample, around 76% were seen once. The specimen was peripheral blood. The J gene is TRBJ2-7, the V gene TRBV28; 7 nucleotides align to TRBD1. This TCR derives from a man older than 75 with acute or convalescent COVID-19. The CDR3 coding sequence is TGTGCCAGCAGTGAGACAGGGAACGAGCAGTACTTC. Its protein is CASSETGNEQYF.